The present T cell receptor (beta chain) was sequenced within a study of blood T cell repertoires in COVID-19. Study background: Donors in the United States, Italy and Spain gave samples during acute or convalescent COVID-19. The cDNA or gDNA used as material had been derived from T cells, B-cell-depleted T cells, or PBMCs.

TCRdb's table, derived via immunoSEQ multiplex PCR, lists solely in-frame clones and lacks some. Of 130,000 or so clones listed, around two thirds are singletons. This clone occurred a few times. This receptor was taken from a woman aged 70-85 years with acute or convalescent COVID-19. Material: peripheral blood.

The chain's CDR3 is CASSLGMRGLNTEAFF. DNA of the CDR3: TGTGCCAGCAGCTTAGGGATGCGAGGGCTGAACACTGAAGCTTTCTTT. The J gene is TRBJ1-1, the V gene TRBV11-2; D is undetermined. The CDR3 has 16 amino acids. The germline V and J ends were trimmed by 1 base and 0 bases, with 12 bases remaining between them. Germline V CDR1 and CDR2: SGHAT, FQNNGV.